This T cell receptor (beta chain) originates from a study of T-cell reconstitution after alpha-beta-depleted transplantation in children. For this clonotype: The antigen remains unidentified.

This sample's TCRbeta library carried unique molecular identifier barcodes. One entry per CDR3 protein results from TCRdb running MiXCR on the PCR reads. The sample lists approximately 230,000 distinct CDR3 sequences; under 30% were seen once. The V segment lost 6 bases and the J segment 8 bases; nucleotides outside the gene matches: 10. This CDR3 has 15 amino acids. Germline loops: CDR1 DFQATT, CDR2 SNEGSKA (reference sequence). Whole-study results and caveats: Certain patients had high TCRbeta diversity at day 60, and it came from recipient T cells and thymic progenitors that survived. Fresh T-cell production supplied most of the T-cell counts and diversity seen one year after transplant. About two months after transplant, alpha-beta T cells reportedly came from several hundred expanded graft clones.

The chain links TRBV20-1 to TRBJ2-1; 13 bases line up with TRBD2. The origin of this receptor is a female patient between 2 and 15 years old who had a stem cell transplant for congenital amegakaryocytic thrombocytopenia, so the T cells may come from the graft donor. The material was PBMCs, mostly from graft donor cells, obtained 360 days after TCRalphabeta/CD19-depleted stem cell transplant. The CDR3 spells CSAPGLAGAGHEQFF. As DNA, the CDR3 is TGCAGTGCCCCTGGACTAGCGGGAGCGGGTCATGAGCAGTTCTTC.